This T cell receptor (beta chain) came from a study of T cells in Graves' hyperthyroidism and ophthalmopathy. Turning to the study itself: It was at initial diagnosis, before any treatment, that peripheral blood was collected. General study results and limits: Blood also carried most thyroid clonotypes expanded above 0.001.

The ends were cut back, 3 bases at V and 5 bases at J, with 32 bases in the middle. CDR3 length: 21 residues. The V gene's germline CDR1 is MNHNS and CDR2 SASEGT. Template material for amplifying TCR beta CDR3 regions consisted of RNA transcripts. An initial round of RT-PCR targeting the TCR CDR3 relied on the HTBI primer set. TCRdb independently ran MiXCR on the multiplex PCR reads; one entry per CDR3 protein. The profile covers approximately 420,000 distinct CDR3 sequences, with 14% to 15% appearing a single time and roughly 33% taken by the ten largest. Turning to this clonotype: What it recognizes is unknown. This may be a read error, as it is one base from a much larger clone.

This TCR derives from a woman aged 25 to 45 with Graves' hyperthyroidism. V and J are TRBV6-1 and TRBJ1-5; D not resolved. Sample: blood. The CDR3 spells CASSDGRAVLLGLSPYQPQHF. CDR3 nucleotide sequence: TGTGCCAGCAGTGACGGGCGGGCAGTTCTCTTAGGATTGAGTCCGTATCAGCCCCAGCATTTT.